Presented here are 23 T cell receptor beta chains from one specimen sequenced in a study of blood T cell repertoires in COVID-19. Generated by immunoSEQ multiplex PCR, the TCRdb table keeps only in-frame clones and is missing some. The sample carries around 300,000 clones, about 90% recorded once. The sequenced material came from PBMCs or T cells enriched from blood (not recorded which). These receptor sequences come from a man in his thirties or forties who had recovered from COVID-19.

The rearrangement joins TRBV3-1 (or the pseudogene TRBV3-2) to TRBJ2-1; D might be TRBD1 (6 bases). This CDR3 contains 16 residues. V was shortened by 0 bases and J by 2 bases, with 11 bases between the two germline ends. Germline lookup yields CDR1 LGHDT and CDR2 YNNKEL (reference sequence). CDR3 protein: CASSQDLGAPYNEQFF. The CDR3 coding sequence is TGTGCCAGCAGCCAAGATCTGGGGGCCCCCTACAATGAGCAGTTCTTC.

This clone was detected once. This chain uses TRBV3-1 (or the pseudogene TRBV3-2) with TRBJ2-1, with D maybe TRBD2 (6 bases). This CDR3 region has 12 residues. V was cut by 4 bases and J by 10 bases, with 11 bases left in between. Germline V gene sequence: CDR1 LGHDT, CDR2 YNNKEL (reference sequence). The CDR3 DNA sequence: TGTGCCAGCAGCCCCCCTCGGGGGGAGCAGTTCTTC. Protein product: CASSPPRGEQFF.

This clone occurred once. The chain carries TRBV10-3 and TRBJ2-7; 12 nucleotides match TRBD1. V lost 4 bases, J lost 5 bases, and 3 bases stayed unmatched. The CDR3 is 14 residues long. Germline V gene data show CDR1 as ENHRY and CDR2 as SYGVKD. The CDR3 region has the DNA TGTGCCATCAGTGGTGGGACAGGGGGCCACGAGCAGTACTTC. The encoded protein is CAISGGTGGHEQYF.

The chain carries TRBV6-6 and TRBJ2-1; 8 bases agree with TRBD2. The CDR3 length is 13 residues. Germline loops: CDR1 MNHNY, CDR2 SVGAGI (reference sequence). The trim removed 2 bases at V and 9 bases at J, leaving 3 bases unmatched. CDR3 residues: CASSYIGGAEQFF. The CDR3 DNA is TGTGCCAGCAGTTACATCGGGGGGGCTGAGCAGTTCTTC.

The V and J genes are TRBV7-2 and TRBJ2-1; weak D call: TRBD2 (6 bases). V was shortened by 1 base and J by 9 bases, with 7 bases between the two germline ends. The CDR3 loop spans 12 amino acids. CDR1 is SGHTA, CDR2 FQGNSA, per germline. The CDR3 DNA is TGTGCCAGCAGCTTAGGGGGACTTGAGCAGTTCTTC. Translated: CASSLGGLEQFF.

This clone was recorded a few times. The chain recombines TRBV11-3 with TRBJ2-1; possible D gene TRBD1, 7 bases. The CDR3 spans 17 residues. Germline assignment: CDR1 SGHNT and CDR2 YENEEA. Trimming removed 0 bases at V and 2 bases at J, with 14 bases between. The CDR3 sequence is CASSLEAGGTAYNEQFF. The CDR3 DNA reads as TGTGCCAGCAGCTTAGAAGCTGGCGGGACAGCCTACAATGAGCAGTTCTTC. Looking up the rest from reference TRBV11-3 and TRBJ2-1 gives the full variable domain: EAGVVQSPRYKIIEKKQPVAFWCNPISGHNTLYWYLQNLGQGPELLIRYENEEAVDDSQLPKDRFSAERLKGVDSTLKIQPAELGDSAVYLCASSLEAGGTAYNEQFFGPGTRLTVL.

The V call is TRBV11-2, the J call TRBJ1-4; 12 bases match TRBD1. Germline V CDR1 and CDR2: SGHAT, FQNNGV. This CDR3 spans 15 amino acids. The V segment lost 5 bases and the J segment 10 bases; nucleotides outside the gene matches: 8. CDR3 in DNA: TGTGCCAGCAGCGAAGGGACAGGGGGCAGAGGAAAACTGTTTTTT. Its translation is CASSEGTGGRGKLFF.

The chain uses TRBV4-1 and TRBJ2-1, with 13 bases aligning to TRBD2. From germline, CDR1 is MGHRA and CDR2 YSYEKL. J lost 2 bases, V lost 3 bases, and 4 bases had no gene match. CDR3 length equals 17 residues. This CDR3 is CASSHRLAGGPYNEQFF. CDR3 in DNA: TGCGCCAGCAGCCATCGACTAGCGGGGGGTCCCTACAATGAGCAGTTCTTC.

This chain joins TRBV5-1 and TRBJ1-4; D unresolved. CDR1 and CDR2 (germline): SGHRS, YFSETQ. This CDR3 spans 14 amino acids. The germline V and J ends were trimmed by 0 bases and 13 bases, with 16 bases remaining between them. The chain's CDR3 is CASSLGQSSAILFF. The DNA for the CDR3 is TGCGCCAGCAGCTTGGGGCAGAGCAGCGCCATACTGTTTTTT.

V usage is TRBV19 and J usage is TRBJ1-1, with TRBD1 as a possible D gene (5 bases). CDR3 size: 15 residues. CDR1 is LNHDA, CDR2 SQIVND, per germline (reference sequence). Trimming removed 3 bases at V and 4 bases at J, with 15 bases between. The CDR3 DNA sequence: TGTGCCAGTAGTATTGCCCGAGGAGGGGCCACTGAAGCTTTCTTT. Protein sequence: CASSIARGGATEAFF. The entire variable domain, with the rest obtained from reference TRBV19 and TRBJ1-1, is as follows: DGGITQSPKYLFRKEGQNVTLSCEQNLNHDAMYWYRQDPGQGLRLIYYSQIVNDFQKGDIAEGYSVSREKKESFPLTVTSAQKNPTAFYLCASSIARGGATEAFFGQGTRLTVV.

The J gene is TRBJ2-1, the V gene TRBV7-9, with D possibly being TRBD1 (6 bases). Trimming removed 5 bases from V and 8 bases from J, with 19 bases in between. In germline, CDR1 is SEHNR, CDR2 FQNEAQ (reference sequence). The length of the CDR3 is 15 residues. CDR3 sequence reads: CASSPPFRKGDEQFF. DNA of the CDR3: TGTGCCAGCAGCCCCCCCTTCCGGAAGGGGGATGAGCAGTTCTTC.

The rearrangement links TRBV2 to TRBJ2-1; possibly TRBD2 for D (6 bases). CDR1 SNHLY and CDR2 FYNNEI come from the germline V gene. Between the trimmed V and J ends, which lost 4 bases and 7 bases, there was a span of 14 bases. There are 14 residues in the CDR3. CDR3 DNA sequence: TGTGCCAGCAGTGTGGAGGGGCCGGGAAATGAGCAGTTCTTC. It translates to CASSVEGPGNEQFF.

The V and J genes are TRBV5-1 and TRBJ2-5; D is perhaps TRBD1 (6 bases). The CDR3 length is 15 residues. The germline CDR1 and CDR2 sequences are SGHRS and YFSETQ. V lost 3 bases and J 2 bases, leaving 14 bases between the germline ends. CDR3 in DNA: TGCGCCAGCAGCTCGGCAGGGGATGGACAAGAGACCCAGTACTTC. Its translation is CASSSAGDGQETQYF.

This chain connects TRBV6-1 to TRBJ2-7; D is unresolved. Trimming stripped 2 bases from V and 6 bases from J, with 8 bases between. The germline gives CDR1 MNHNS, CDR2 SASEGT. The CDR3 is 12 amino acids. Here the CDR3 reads CASSELRSEQYF. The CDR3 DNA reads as TGTGCCAGCAGTGAACTGAGGTCCGAGCAGTACTTC.

The CDR3: CASSLGLAESTDTQYF. In DNA, the CDR3 is TGTGCCAGCAGCTTAGGGCTAGCGGAGAGCACAGATACGCAGTATTTT. This chain links TRBV7-6 with TRBJ2-3, with 7 bases that match TRBD2. Germline CDR1 and CDR2: SGHVS and FNYEAQ. The length of the CDR3 is 16 residues. Trimming removed 1 base from V and 0 bases from J; junction bases left unmatched: 4.

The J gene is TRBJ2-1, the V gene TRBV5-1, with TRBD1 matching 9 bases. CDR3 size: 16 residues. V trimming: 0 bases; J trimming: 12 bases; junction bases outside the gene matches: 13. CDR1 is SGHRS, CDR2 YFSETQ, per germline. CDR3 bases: TGCGCCAGCAGCTTGGTTTTGACAGGGGGTCCTCCTACGCAGTTCTTC. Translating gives CASSLVLTGGPPTQFF.

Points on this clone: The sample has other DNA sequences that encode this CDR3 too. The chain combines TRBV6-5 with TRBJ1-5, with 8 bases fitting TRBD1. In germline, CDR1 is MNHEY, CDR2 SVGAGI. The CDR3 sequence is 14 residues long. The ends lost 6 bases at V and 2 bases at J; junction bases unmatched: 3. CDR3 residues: CASSPTGGNQPQHF. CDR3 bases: TGTGCCAGCAGCCCGACAGGGGGCAATCAGCCCCAGCATTTT.

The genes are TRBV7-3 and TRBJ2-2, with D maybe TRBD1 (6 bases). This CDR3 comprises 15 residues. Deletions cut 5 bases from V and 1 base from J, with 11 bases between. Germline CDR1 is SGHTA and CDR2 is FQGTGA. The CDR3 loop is CASSTSRGNTGELFF. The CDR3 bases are TGTGCCAGCAGCACCTCCAGGGGGAACACCGGGGAGCTGTTTTTT.

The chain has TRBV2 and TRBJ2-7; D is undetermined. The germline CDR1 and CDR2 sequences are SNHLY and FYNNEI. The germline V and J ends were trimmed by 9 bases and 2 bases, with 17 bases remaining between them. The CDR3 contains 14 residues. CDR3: CASIPSGSPYEQYF. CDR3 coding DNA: TGTGCCAGTATCCCCTCGGGTTCACCCTACGAGCAGTACTTC.

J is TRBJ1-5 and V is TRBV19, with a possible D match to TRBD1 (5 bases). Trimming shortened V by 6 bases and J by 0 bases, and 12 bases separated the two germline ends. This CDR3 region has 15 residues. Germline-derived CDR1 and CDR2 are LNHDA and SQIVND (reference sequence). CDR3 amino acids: CASRTTAYSNQPQHF. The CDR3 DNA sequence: TGTGCCAGTAGAACGACAGCTTATAGCAATCAGCCCCAGCATTTT.

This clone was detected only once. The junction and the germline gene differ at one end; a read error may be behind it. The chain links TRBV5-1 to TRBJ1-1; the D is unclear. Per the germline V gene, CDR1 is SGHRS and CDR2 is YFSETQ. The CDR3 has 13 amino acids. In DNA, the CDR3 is TGCGCCAGCGGCTTGGGAGGGTATGCTGAAGCTTTCTTT. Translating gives CASGLGGYAEAFF.

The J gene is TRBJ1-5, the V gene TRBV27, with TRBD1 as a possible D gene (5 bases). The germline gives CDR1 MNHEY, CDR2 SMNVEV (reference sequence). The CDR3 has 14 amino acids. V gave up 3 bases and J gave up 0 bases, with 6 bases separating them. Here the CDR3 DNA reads TGTGCCAGCAGTTTGGACAATAGCAATCAGCCCCAGCATTTT. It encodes CASSLDNSNQPQHF.

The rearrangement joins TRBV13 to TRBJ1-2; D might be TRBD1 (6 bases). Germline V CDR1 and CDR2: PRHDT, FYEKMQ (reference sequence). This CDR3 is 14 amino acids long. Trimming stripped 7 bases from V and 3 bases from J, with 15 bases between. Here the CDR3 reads CASKLGGRDYGYTF. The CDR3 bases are TGTGCCAGCAAGTTAGGGGGGAGAGACTATGGCTACACCTTC.